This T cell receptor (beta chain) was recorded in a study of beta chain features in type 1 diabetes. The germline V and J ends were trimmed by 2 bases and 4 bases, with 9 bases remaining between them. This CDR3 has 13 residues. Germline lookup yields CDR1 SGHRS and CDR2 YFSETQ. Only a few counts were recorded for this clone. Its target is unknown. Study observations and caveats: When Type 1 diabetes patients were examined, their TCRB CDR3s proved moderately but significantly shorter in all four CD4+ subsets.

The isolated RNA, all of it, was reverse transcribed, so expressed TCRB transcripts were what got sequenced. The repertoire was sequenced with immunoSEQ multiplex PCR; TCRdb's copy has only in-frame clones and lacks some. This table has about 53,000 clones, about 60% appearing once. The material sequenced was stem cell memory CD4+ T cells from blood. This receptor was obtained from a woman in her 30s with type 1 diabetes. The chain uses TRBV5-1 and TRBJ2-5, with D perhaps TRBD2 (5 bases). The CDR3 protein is CASSFGVPETQYF. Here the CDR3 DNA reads TGCGCCAGCAGCTTCGGGGTCCCAGAGACCCAGTACTTC.